This is a list of T cell receptor beta chains from one sample in a study of beta chain features in type 1 diabetes. The data were produced by immunoSEQ multiplex PCR, yet TCRdb's version contains in-frame clones alone and is incomplete. The table lists approximately 330,000 clones, approximately 10% of them singletons. Sequencing input: naive CD4+ T cells from blood. These receptors all stem from a young woman in good health. The CDR3 runs from the conserved cysteine through the conserved F or W. D genes are given only for firm matches. Only some rows state a clone size, as once, few, many or a class for expanded clones.

D gene | clone size | J gene | V gene | CDR3 DNA | CDR3 protein
. | . | TRBJ1-1 | TRBV7-2 | TGTGCCAGCAGCTTGGGCTTAGGATGGTCCGTCACTGAAGCTTTCTTT | CASSLGLGWSVTEAFF
TRBD2 | few | TRBJ2-6 | TRBV4-3 | TGCGCCAGCAGCCAAGATCCAAGCCTTGGACTAGCGGGAGCTGGGGCCAACGTCCTGACTTTC | CASSQDPSLGLAGAGANVLTF
. | few | TRBJ2-1 | TRBV7-3 | TGTGCCAGCAGCTTAACTTGGAGCGGTTCCAATGAGCAGTTCTTC | CASSLTWSGSNEQFF
TRBD2 | few | TRBJ2-1 | TRBV7-3 | TGTGCCAGCAGCTCCAGCGGGAGGGCCAACAATGAGCAGTTCTTC | CASSSSGRANNEQFF
. | few | TRBJ2-2 | TRBV19 | TGTGCCAGTAGTATCATGGGGCGCGCCGGGGAGCTGTTTTTT | CASSIMGRAGELFF
. | few | TRBJ2-2 | TRBV19 | TGTGCCAGTAGTATTAGACAGAACACCGGGGAGCTGTTTTTT | CASSIRQNTGELFF
. | . | TRBJ2-1 | TRBV4-2 | TGTGCCAGCAGCCGGCCCCGGGACTCCTACAATGAGCAGTTCTTC | CASSRPRDSYNEQFF
. | few | TRBJ2-6 | TRBV19 | TGTGCTACTGGGGAGTCTGGGGCCAACGTCCTGACTTTC | CATGESGANVLTF
TRBD1 | . | TRBJ1-2 | TRBV6-5 | TGTGCCAGCAGGATTGGACAGGGGGCGCGTGGCTACACCTTC | CASRIGQGARGYTF
. | few | TRBJ2-7 | TRBV27 | TGTGCCAGCAGTTTATCTGGCCCTCTCGACGAGCAGTACTTC | CASSLSGPLDEQYF
. | . | TRBJ1-1 | TRBV30 | TGTGCCGCACTGCGACGGGCAGTCTTAGGGGGCACTGAAGCTTTCTTT | CAALRRAVLGGTEAFF
TRBD1 | few | TRBJ2-1 | TRBV11-2 | TGTGCCAGCAGCCTGGGACAGCTCAATGAGCAGTTCTTC | CASSLGQLNEQFF
TRBD1 | . | TRBJ2-5 | TRBV5-5 | TGTGCCAGCAGCTTGGAGGGGACAGAACAAGAGACCCAGTACTTC | CASSLEGTEQETQYF
. | few | TRBJ1-2 | TRBV11-1 | TGTGCCAGCAGCCCAGGGCAGAATGGTGGCTACACCTTC | CASSPGQNGGYTF
TRBD2 | . | TRBJ2-1 | TRBV18 | TGTGCCAGCTCCCTGGGGCTAGCGGGAGGTAATGAGCAGTTCTTC | CASSLGLAGGNEQFF
. | . | TRBJ2-5 | TRBV7-2 | TGTGCCAGCAGCTTAGGAAGGGGGAAGAATTGGTTCCAAGAGACCCAGTACTTC | CASSLGRGKNWFQETQYF
. | . | TRBJ2-2 | TRBV9 | TGTGCCAGCAGCGTAGTTTGGACAGCCTCGAACACCGGGGAGCTGTTTTTT | CASSVVWTASNTGELFF
TRBD2 | few | TRBJ2-7 | TRBV28 | TGTGCCAGCAGTTCCCCCGGGGGTAGCGGGAGCTCCTACGAGCAGTACTTC | CASSSPGGSGSSYEQYF
TRBD1 | . | TRBJ1-2 | TRBV6-1 | TGTGCCAGCAGCCGAGACCAGGGGGTGGGTGGCTACACCTTC | CASSRDQGVGGYTF
. | few | TRBJ1-2 | TRBV28 | TGTGCCAGCAGCTCCGACACGCTGATGGATGGCTACACCTTC | CASSSDTLMDGYTF
. | . | TRBJ2-1 | TRBV7-2 | TGTGCCAGCAGCGGCTCCGGGACTCGTAATGAGCAGTTCTTC | CASSGSGTRNEQFF
. | . | TRBJ2-3 | TRBV2 | TGTGCCAGGACGTCGGGTACAGATACGCAGTATTTT | CARTSGTDTQYF
TRBD1 | . | TRBJ2-7 | TRBV6-5 | TGTGCCAGCAGGTCACCGGGACAGGGGTTCAACGAGCAGTACTTC | CASRSPGQGFNEQYF
. | few | TRBJ2-7 | TRBV7-3 | TGTGCCAGCCTCGCCTACGAGCAGTACTTC | CASLAYEQYF